The T cell receptor (beta chain) described here comes from a study of PD-L1 blockade in urothelial cancer. Study-wide background: Treatment start was followed by blood analysis at 3 weeks (second dose) and again at 6 weeks.

General study results and limits: Pretreatment clonality of the blood TCR repertoire below the median was predictive of superior survival.

About this clone itself: What it binds is not known.

Time point meaning: pretreatment peripheral blood. Between 1 and 8 samples per patient were obtained, pretreatment and on-treatment. Clones were sequenced by immunoSEQ multiplex PCR, and TCRdb holds only the in-frame ones, with some missing. Altogether about 51,000 clones are present, around 83% being singletons, with the ten largest covering roughly 20%. This receptor was identified in a man aged 60-69 years with urothelial cancer. The source material was PBMCs, sampled around atezolizumab (anti-PD-L1) treatment.

The CDR3 nucleotides read TGTGCCAGCAGGCAACAGCGGGTTGACGGCTACACCTTC. Its protein is CASRQQRVDGYTF. The chain recombines TRBV28 with TRBJ1-2, with D hard to call. Per germline, CDR1 MDHEN and CDR2 SYDVKM. Trimming pared 6 bases from V and 8 bases from J, leaving 16 bases between. CDR3 length: 13 residues.